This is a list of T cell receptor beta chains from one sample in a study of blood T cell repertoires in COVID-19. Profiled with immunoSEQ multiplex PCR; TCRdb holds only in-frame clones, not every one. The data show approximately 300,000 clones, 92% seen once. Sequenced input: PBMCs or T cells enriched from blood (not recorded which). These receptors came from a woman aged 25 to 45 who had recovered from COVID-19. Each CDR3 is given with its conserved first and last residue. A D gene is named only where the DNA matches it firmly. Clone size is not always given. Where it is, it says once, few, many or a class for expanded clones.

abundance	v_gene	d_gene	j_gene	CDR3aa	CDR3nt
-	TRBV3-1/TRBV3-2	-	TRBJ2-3	CASSPFQGTRGDTQYF	TGTGCCAGCAGCCCCTTCCAGGGGACCCGCGGAGATACGCAGTATTTT
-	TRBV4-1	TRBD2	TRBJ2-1	CASSQRGLAGNNEQFF	TGCGCCAGCAGCCAGCGAGGACTAGCGGGAAACAATGAGCAGTTCTTC
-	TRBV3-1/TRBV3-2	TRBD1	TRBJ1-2	CASSQGDRGLKSGYTF	TGTGCCAGCAGCCAGGGGGACAGGGGGCTGAAGAGCGGCTACACCTTC
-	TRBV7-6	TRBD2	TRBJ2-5	CASSLVLAGGILETQYF	TGTGCCAGCAGCTTAGTCTTGGCCGGGGGGATACTAGAGACCCAGTACTTC
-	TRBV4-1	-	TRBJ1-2	CASSLDQADSLNYGYTF	TGCGCCAGCAGCCTAGACCAGGCGGACAGTCTTAACTATGGCTACACCTTC
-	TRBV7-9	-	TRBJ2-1	CASSASSNNEQFF	TGTGCCAGCAGCGCGAGTAGTAACAATGAGCAGTTCTTC
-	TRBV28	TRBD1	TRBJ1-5	CASRFRGGARFGNQPQHF	TGTGCCAGCAGGTTTCGAGGGGGCGCTAGGTTTGGGAATCAGCCCCAGCATTTT
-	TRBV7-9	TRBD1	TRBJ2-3	CASSSRDRGLTSTDTQYF	TGTGCCAGCAGCTCCCGGGACAGGGGGTTGACTAGCACAGATACGCAGTATTTT
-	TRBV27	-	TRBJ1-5	CASSYSGIGNQPQHF	TGTGCCAGCAGTTATTCGGGTATTGGCAATCAGCCCCAGCATTTT
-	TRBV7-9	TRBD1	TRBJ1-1	CASGTGRGTEAFF	TGTGCCAGCGGGACAGGGAGGGGCACTGAAGCTTTCTTT
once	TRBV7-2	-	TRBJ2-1	CASSLWVGEDNEQFF	TGTGCCAGCAGCTTATGGGTAGGGGAGGACAATGAGCAGTTCTTC
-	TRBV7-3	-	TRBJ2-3	CASSATRSDTQYF	TGTGCCAGCAGCGCCACTAGATCCGATACGCAGTATTTT
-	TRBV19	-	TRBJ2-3	CASSTAGDTQYF	TGTGCCAGTAGTACCGCCGGAGATACGCAGTATTTT
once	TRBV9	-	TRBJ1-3	CASSVEGAWNTIYF	TGTGCCAGCAGCGTAGAAGGGGCCTGGAACACCATATATTTT
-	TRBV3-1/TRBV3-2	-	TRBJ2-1	CASSLDSRAYNEQFF	TGTGCCAGCAGCCTAGACAGCAGGGCTTACAATGAGCAGTTCTTC
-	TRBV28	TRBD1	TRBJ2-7	CASSSQGVTYEQYF	TGTGCCAGCAGTTCGCAGGGGGTGACCTACGAGCAGTACTTC
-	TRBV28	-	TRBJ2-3	CASRNFGTDTQYF	TGTGCCAGCAGAAACTTCGGCACAGATACGCAGTATTTT
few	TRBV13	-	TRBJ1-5	CASSLGRGPQHF	TGTGCCAGCAGCTTAGGAAGGGGGCCCCAGCATTTT
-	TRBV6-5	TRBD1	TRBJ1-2	CASRTTGLAYGYTF	TGTGCCAGCAGGACGACAGGGCTAGCCTATGGCTACACCTTC
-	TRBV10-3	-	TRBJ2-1	CAIRGLNNEQFF	TGTGCCATCAGGGGGCTCAACAATGAGCAGTTCTTC
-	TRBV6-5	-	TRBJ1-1	CASSYGSAGRRTEAFF	TGTGCCAGCAGTTACGGCTCAGCGGGGAGACGTACTGAAGCTTTCTTT
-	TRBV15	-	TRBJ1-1	CATSRDTESATEAFF	TGTGCCACCAGCAGAGATACGGAGAGTGCGACTGAAGCTTTCTTT
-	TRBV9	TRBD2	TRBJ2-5	CASSTRTSGGARETQYF	TGTGCCAGCAGCACCCGGACTAGCGGGGGGGCCAGGGAGACCCAGTACTTC
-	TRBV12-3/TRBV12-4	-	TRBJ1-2	CASSLQIFYGYTF	TGTGCCAGCAGTTTACAGATATTCTATGGCTACACCTTC
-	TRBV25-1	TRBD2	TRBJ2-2	CATSGNTGELFF	TGTGCTACTAGCGGGAATACCGGGGAGCTGTTTTTT
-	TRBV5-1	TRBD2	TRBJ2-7	CASSLGRTSGTTYEQYF	TGCGCCAGCAGCTTGGGGCGGACTAGCGGAACTACCTACGAGCAGTACTTC
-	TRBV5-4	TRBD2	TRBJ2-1	CASSLGAERGGPREQFF	TGTGCCAGCAGCTTGGGCGCAGAGCGGGGGGGCCCAAGAGAGCAGTTCTTC
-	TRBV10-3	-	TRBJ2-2	CAISSAAGLTGELFF	TGTGCCATCAGCTCCGCGGCAGGGCTTACCGGGGAGCTGTTTTTT
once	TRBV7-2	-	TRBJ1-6	CASSLKQFSGSSPLHF	TGTGCCAGCAGCTTGAAACAGTTTTCAGGGTCCTCACCCCTCCACTTT
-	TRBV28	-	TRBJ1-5	CASIVRDSNQPQHF	TGTGCCAGCATAGTTCGAGATAGCAATCAGCCCCAGCATTTT
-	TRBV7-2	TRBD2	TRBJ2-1	CASRYLAGGFEQFF	TGTGCCAGCAGATACCTAGCGGGGGGGTTTGAGCAGTTCTTC
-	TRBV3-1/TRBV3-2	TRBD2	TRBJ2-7	CASSQAPLLRGGSYEQYF	TGTGCCAGCAGCCAAGCCCCACTTCTACGCGGGGGCTCCTACGAGCAGTACTTC
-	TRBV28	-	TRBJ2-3	CASSTPGTDTQYF	TGTGCCAGCAGTACTCCCGGGACAGATACGCAGTATTTT
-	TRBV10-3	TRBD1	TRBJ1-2	CAISAGTGRPVDGYTF	TGTGCCATCAGTGCGGGGACAGGGAGGCCGGTCGATGGCTACACCTTC
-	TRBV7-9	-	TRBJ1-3	CASSLGLVDTIYF	TGTGCCAGCAGCTTGGGACTGGTGGACACCATATATTTT
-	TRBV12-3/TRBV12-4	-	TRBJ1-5	CASSLNRNQPQHF	TGTGCCAGCAGTTTGAACCGGAATCAGCCCCAGCATTTT
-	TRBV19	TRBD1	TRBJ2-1	CASRTTGGGSNEQFF	TGTGCCAGTAGGACGACAGGGGGCGGTTCCAATGAGCAGTTCTTC
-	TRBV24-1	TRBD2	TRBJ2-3	CATSDVAGSTDTQYF	TGTGCCACCAGTGATGTAGCGGGGAGCACAGATACGCAGTATTTT
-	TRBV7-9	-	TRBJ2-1	CASSLRAFYEQFF	TGTGCCAGCAGCCTGAGGGCCTTCTATGAGCAGTTCTTC
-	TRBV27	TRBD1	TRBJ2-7	CASSRTGNSYEQYF	TGTGCCAGCAGCAGGACAGGGAACTCCTACGAGCAGTACTTC
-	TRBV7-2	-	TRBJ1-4	CASSLDFVGGSNEKLFF	TGTGCCAGCAGCTTAGATTTTGTGGGGGGATCTAATGAAAAACTGTTTTTT
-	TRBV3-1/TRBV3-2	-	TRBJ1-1	CASSQTMTGNTEAFF	TGTGCCAGCAGCCAAACCATGACAGGGAACACTGAAGCTTTCTTT
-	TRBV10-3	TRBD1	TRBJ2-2	CAISFEGQGTGELFF	TGTGCCATCAGTTTTGAAGGACAGGGCACCGGGGAGCTGTTTTTT
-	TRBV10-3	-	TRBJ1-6	CAISQNGGSDSPLHF	TGTGCCATCAGCCAAAACGGGGGGTCTGATTCACCCCTCCACTTT
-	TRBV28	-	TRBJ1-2	CASSSPGAYGYTF	TGTGCCAGCAGTTCACCAGGGGCGTATGGCTACACCTTC
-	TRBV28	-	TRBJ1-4	CASSAPAGPRREKLFF	TGTGCCAGCAGTGCCCCAGCGGGACCCCGAAGGGAAAAACTGTTTTTT
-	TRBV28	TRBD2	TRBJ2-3	CASSTGGGTDTQYF	TGTGCCAGCAGCACGGGGGGTGGGACAGATACGCAGTATTTT
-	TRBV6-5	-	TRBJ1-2	CASSTSPRYGYTF	TGTGCCAGCAGTACCAGTCCCCGCTATGGCTACACCTTC
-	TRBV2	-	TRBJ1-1	CASSESQGLGTEAFF	TGTGCCAGCAGTGAGAGTCAGGGTTTGGGCACTGAAGCTTTCTTT
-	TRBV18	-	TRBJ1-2	CASSPRWGPNYGYTF	TGTGCCAGCTCACCCCGGTGGGGCCCAAACTATGGCTACACCTTC
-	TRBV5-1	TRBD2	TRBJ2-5	CASSLTSGSVQETQYF	TGCGCCAGCAGCTTGACTAGCGGGAGCGTCCAAGAGACCCAGTACTTC
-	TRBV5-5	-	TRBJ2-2	CASSRVGLGRSGGELFF	TGTGCCAGCAGCCGGGTGGGTCTGGGCAGGAGCGGCGGGGAGCTGTTTTTT
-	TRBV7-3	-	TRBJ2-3	CASSFTGIDTQYF	TGTGCCAGCAGCTTTACAGGGATAGATACGCAGTATTTT
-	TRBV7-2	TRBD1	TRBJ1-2	CASSAPGQGPSNYGYTF	TGTGCCAGCAGCGCACCGGGACAGGGACCTTCTAACTATGGCTACACCTTC
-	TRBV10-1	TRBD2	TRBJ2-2	CASSRSGREVGTGELFF	TGCGCCAGCAGTCGGAGCGGGAGGGAAGTAGGGACCGGGGAGCTGTTTTTT
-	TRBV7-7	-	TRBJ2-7	CARGLHEQYF	TGTGCTAGGGGACTGCACGAGCAGTACTTC
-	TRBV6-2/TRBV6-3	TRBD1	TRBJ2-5	CASSYLMELWVQGAVETQYF	TGTGCCAGCAGTTATCTTATGGAGTTGTGGGTCCAGGGGGCTGTAGAGACCCAGTACTTC